Listed below are T cell receptor beta chains from one sample, sequenced in a study of T-cell reconstitution after alpha-beta-depleted transplantation in children. TCRdb ran MiXCR on the PCR reads and lists one entry per CDR3 protein. The sample lists a few hundred thousand distinct CDR3 sequences; around two fifths were seen once. The sample in question was PBMCs, obtained before TCRalphabeta/CD19-depleted stem cell transplant. The receptors were sampled from a girl aged 2 to 10 with aplastic anemia, due to receive a stem cell transplant. Both conserved end residues are part of each CDR3. The order of the fields is V gene, D gene, J gene, clone size, CDR3 protein, CDR3 DNA. D genes are given only for firm matches. Where a row states a size, it is once, few, many or the class of an expanded clone; other rows omit it.

V gene: TRBV28; D gene: .; J gene: TRBJ2-1; clone size: .; CDR3 protein: CASGPHGTAYNEQFF; CDR3 DNA: TGTGCCAGCGGGCCTCACGGAACAGCCTACAATGAGCAGTTCTTC
V gene: TRBV5-5; D gene: .; J gene: TRBJ1-2; clone size: many; CDR3 protein: CASSSLGQRGEAGYTF; CDR3 DNA: TGTGCCAGCAGCTCGTTAGGTCAACGGGGGGAAGCTGGCTACACCTTC
V gene: TRBV27; D gene: TRBD1; J gene: TRBJ2-1; clone size: .; CDR3 protein: CASSFKGAHNEQFF; CDR3 DNA: TGTGCCAGCAGTTTTAAGGGGGCCCACAATGAGCAGTTCTTC
V gene: TRBV20-1; D gene: TRBD2; J gene: TRBJ2-1; clone size: few; CDR3 protein: CSALGTSEWNEQFF; CDR3 DNA: TGCAGTGCTTTGGGGACTAGCGAATGGAATGAGCAGTTCTTC
V gene: TRBV6-5; D gene: TRBD1; J gene: TRBJ2-6; clone size: .; CDR3 protein: CASSYSGRTGGTGANVLTF; CDR3 DNA: TGTGCCAGCAGTTACTCTGGTCGGACAGGGGGCACTGGGGCCAACGTCCTGACTTTC
V gene: TRBV20-1; D gene: .; J gene: TRBJ2-5; clone size: .; CDR3 protein: CSAKKAGTGETQYF; CDR3 DNA: TGCAGTGCTAAGAAGGCGGGGACTGGGGAGACCCAGTACTTC
V gene: TRBV20-1; D gene: TRBD2; J gene: TRBJ2-7; clone size: many; CDR3 protein: CSATPLIKREVHEQYF; CDR3 DNA: TGCAGTGCTACCCCCCTTATAAAGCGGGAGGTCCACGAGCAGTACTTC
V gene: TRBV27; D gene: .; J gene: TRBJ2-7; clone size: .; CDR3 protein: CASSLSGRGEQYF; CDR3 DNA: TGTGCCAGCAGTTTATCAGGGAGAGGCGAGCAGTACTTC
V gene: TRBV20-1; D gene: TRBD2; J gene: TRBJ2-7; clone size: many; CDR3 protein: CSNLAGLYEQYF; CDR3 DNA: TGCAGTAACCTAGCGGGGCTCTACGAGCAGTACTTC
V gene: TRBV20-1; D gene: TRBD2; J gene: TRBJ2-7; clone size: .; CDR3 protein: CSARPLAGNSYEQYF; CDR3 DNA: TGCAGTGCTAGGCCGCTAGCGGGGAACTCCTACGAGCAGTACTTC
V gene: TRBV12-3/TRBV12-4; D gene: TRBD2; J gene: TRBJ2-3; clone size: many; CDR3 protein: CASSLRLAGITDTQYF; CDR3 DNA: TGTGCCAGCAGCTTACGACTAGCGGGGATCACAGATACGCAGTATTTT
V gene: TRBV15; D gene: .; J gene: TRBJ2-4; clone size: .; CDR3 protein: CATSMGGLAKNIQYF; CDR3 DNA: TGTGCCACCAGCATGGGGGGACTAGCCAAAAACATTCAGTACTTC
V gene: TRBV20-1; D gene: .; J gene: TRBJ2-5; clone size: .; CDR3 protein: CSARALRGGETQYF; CDR3 DNA: TGCAGTGCTAGAGCTCTGCGGGGCGGAGAGACCCAGTACTTC
V gene: TRBV25-1; D gene: .; J gene: TRBJ1-1; clone size: few; CDR3 protein: CASSDQGLSITEAFF; CDR3 DNA: TGTGCCAGCAGTGATCAGGGGTTGTCGATAACTGAAGCTTTCTTT
V gene: TRBV5-4; D gene: .; J gene: TRBJ2-1; clone size: few; CDR3 protein: CASMARTNEQFF; CDR3 DNA: TGTGCCAGCATGGCCAGAACCAATGAGCAGTTCTTC
V gene: TRBV6-5; D gene: .; J gene: TRBJ2-5; clone size: many; CDR3 protein: CASSYSGNQETQYF; CDR3 DNA: TGTGCCAGCAGTTACTCCGGGAACCAAGAGACCCAGTACTTC
V gene: TRBV20-1; D gene: TRBD2; J gene: TRBJ2-1; clone size: .; CDR3 protein: CSAYPSGRGYNEQFF; CDR3 DNA: TGCAGTGCTTACCCTAGCGGGAGGGGGTACAATGAGCAGTTCTTC
V gene: TRBV30; D gene: .; J gene: TRBJ2-7; clone size: .; CDR3 protein: CAWNRGQVSYEQYF; CDR3 DNA: TGTGCCTGGAACAGAGGCCAGGTTTCCTACGAGCAGTACTTC
V gene: TRBV10-3; D gene: .; J gene: TRBJ2-2; clone size: few; CDR3 protein: CAISEGDRNTGGPGELFF; CDR3 DNA: TGTGCCATCAGTGAAGGGGACAGGAACACCGGGGGGCCCGGGGAGCTGTTTTTT
V gene: TRBV12-3/TRBV12-4; D gene: TRBD2; J gene: TRBJ2-3; clone size: .; CDR3 protein: CASIRGLAGGSDTQYF; CDR3 DNA: TGTGCCAGCATCCGAGGGCTAGCGGGGGGATCCGATACGCAGTATTTT
V gene: TRBV7-6; D gene: .; J gene: TRBJ2-6; clone size: .; CDR3 protein: CASSSVLSGANVLTF; CDR3 DNA: TGTGCCAGCAGCTCTGTACTCTCTGGGGCCAACGTCCTGACTTTC
V gene: TRBV20-1; D gene: .; J gene: TRBJ2-1; clone size: few; CDR3 protein: CSARDRDSPQFF; CDR3 DNA: TGCAGTGCTAGAGATCGAGACAGCCCTCAGTTCTTC
V gene: TRBV20-1; D gene: .; J gene: TRBJ2-3; clone size: .; CDR3 protein: CSLSMGAAYSTDTQYF; CDR3 DNA: TGCAGTCTCTCGATGGGAGCGGCCTATAGCACAGATACGCAGTATTTT
V gene: TRBV5-1; D gene: .; J gene: TRBJ2-7; clone size: .; CDR3 protein: CASSQDSPYEQYF; CDR3 DNA: TGCGCCAGCAGCCAAGACAGCCCCTACGAGCAGTACTTC
V gene: TRBV29-1; D gene: .; J gene: TRBJ2-6; clone size: many; CDR3 protein: CSVEELRQRSFSGANVLTF; CDR3 DNA: TGCAGCGTTGAAGAGCTTCGGCAGCGGTCCTTCTCTGGGGCCAACGTCCTGACTTTC
V gene: TRBV3-1; D gene: TRBD2; J gene: TRBJ2-1; clone size: .; CDR3 protein: CASSHPKDPAGGFRAYNEQFF; CDR3 DNA: TGTGCCAGCAGCCACCCTAAAGATCCAGCGGGAGGGTTTAGGGCCTACAATGAGCAGTTCTTC